The clone carrying this T cell receptor beta chain was seen ten or more times. The sample comes from a study of CD8 T cells in ankylosing spondylitis. A single record per CDR3 protein comes from TCRdb applying MiXCR to the 5' RACE reads. The sample lists about 240,000 distinct CDR3 sequences; around 9.1% were seen once. The TCR was taken from a male donor with ankylosing spondylitis or in good health (not recorded which). Sequenced sample: blood, either unsorted or a sorted T cell fraction (not recorded which).

The CDR3, as DNA: TGCGCCAGCAGCATCGACACCTTAGGCTATGGCTACACCTTC. It translates to CASSIDTLGYGYTF. The chain carries TRBV5-1 and TRBJ1-2; D uncertain. The CDR3 has 14 amino acids. Germline V gene sequence: CDR1 SGHRS, CDR2 YFSETQ. Trimming cost V 4 bases and J 4 bases, with 14 bases left between them.